One and the same sample provided the 12 T cell receptor beta chains below, sequenced in a study of CD8 T cells in Susac syndrome. The RNA, 0.5 to 1 ug, was put through reverse transcription using random hexamers. TCRdb redid the calling of the immunoSEQ multiplex PCR reads with MiXCR, one entry per CDR3 protein. The repertoire includes about 150,000 distinct CDR3 sequences, approximately 93% of them detected once, and 0.09% to 0.095% sits in the top ten. The specimen sequenced was CD4+ T cells from PBMCs. Source of these receptors: a human donor with multiple sclerosis.

The chain links TRBV7-8 to TRBJ2-7, with 10 positions matching TRBD1. Germline assignment: CDR1 SGHVS and CDR2 FQNEAQ. The J segment lost 5 bases and the V segment lost 1 base, leaving 5 bases of the junction unmatched. This CDR3 comprises 15 residues. CDR3 amino acids: CASSLVRQGANEQYF. CDR3 coding DNA: TGTGCCAGCAGCTTAGTAAGACAGGGGGCCAACGAGCAGTACTTC.

This clonotype was detected once. The V and J genes are TRBV30 and TRBJ1-6; D might be TRBD1 (5 bases). CDR3 length: 12 amino acids. Germline loops: CDR1 GTSNPN, CDR2 SVGIG (reference sequence). V lost 2 bases and J 11 bases, leaving 10 bases between the germline ends. Here the CDR3 reads CAWSRGATPLHF. CDR3 DNA: TGTGCCTGGAGTCGAGGGGCTACACCCCTCCACTTT.

The V and J genes are TRBV29-1 and TRBJ1-2; 11 nucleotides align to TRBD1. The CDR3 covers 15 residues. Germline values: CDR1 SQVTM, CDR2 ANQGSEA. Trimming at V came to 0 bases and at J to 8 bases, leaving 8 bases not matched to a gene. CDR3 in amino acids: CSVEDTGTGGEGYTF. CDR3 nucleotide sequence: TGCAGCGTTGAAGATACCGGGACAGGGGGTGAGGGCTACACCTTC.

This clonotype showed up just once. This chain uses TRBV10-3 with TRBJ2-1; 8 bases line up with TRBD2. Trimming removed 6 bases from V and 2 bases from J; junction bases left unmatched: 3. CDR3 size: 14 residues. Germline V gives CDR1 ENHRY, CDR2 SYGVKD. The CDR3 sequence: CAISGTSTYNEQFF. CDR3 in DNA: TGTGCCATCAGCGGGACTAGTACCTACAATGAGCAGTTCTTC.

J is TRBJ2-7 and V is TRBV19, with D tentatively TRBD2 (6 bases). The V end was cut by 2 bases, the J end by 2 bases, with 16 bases between. In germline, CDR1 is LNHDA, CDR2 SQIVND (reference sequence). CDR3 length: 16 residues. CDR3 sequence (DNA): TGTGCCAGTAGTATATCGGCCCAGCGGGTCACCTACGAGCAGTACTTC. This gives the protein CASSISAQRVTYEQYF. The whole variable domain, filled in from reference TRBV19 and TRBJ2-7, reads DGGITQSPKYLFRKEGQNVTLSCEQNLNHDAMYWYRQDPGQGLRLIYYSQIVNDFQKGDIAEGYSVSREKKESFPLTVTSAQKNPTAFYLCASSISAQRVTYEQYFGPGTRLTVT.

The chain couples TRBV4-1 to TRBJ2-1, with D possibly being TRBD2 (5 bases). V was pared by 4 bases and J by 5 bases, with 15 bases between. This CDR3 is built from 15 residues. Germline lookup yields CDR1 MGHRA and CDR2 YSYEKL. The CDR3 spells CASSLRGLINNEQFF. Here the CDR3 DNA reads TGCGCCAGCAGCCTTCGCGGGTTGATCAACAATGAGCAGTTCTTC.

The rearrangement joins TRBV5-1 to TRBJ2-5, with unresolved D. Germline V gives CDR1 SGHRS, CDR2 YFSETQ. V lost 0 bases and J 7 bases, leaving 7 bases between the germline ends. CDR3 size: 12 residues. CDR3 sequence: CASSLGSGTQYF. CDR3 sequence (DNA): TGCGCCAGCAGCTTGGGATCCGGGACCCAGTACTTC. The entire variable domain, with the rest obtained from reference TRBV5-1 and TRBJ2-5, is as follows: KAGVTQTPRYLIKTRGQQVTLSCSPISGHRSVSWYQQTPGQGLQFLFEYFSETQRNKGNFPGRFSGRQFSNSRSEMNVSTLELGDSALYLCASSLGSGTQYFGPGTRLLVL.

J is TRBJ1-2 and V is TRBV29-1; a possible D gene is TRBD1 (5 bases). CDR3 length: 14 amino acids. Trimming removed 8 bases from V and 3 bases from J, with 19 bases in between. Germline V gene data show CDR1 as SQVTM and CDR2 as ANQGSEA. The DNA for the CDR3 is TGCAGCTTACCGGGACGGACCCCTCACTATGGCTACACCTTC. Its protein product is CSLPGRTPHYGYTF.

The chain uses TRBV14 and TRBJ1-5; D not certain. The germline V gene encodes CDR1 SGHDN and CDR2 FVKESK. Trimming removed 3 bases at V and 7 bases at J, with 13 bases between. CDR3 length: 14 residues. The CDR3 sequence is CASSHQGLGQPQHF. The CDR3, as DNA: TGTGCCAGCAGCCATCAAGGGTTGGGGCAGCCCCAGCATTTT. Looking up the rest from reference TRBV14 and TRBJ1-5 gives the full variable domain: EAGVTQFPSHSVIEKGQTVTLRCDPISGHDNLYWYRRVMGKEIKFLLHFVKESKQDESGMPNNRFLAERTGGTYSTLKVQPAELEDSGVYFCASSHQGLGQPQHFGDGTRLSIL.

The V gene is TRBV2, the J gene TRBJ2-2; 7 bases are shared with TRBD1. V dropped 2 bases and J dropped 7; count of bases not matched to a gene: 10. The V gene's germline CDR1 is SNHLY and CDR2 FYNNEI. The CDR3 length is 16 residues. Here the CDR3 DNA reads TGTGCCAGCAGTGAACGAGGGGGCAATTCGGGCGGGGAGCTGTTTTTT. It codes for CASSERGGNSGGELFF.

V is TRBV2 and J is TRBJ2-5; D unclear. Germline V gene data show CDR1 as SNHLY and CDR2 as FYNNEI. Trimming removed 4 bases from V and 5 bases from J, with 14 bases in between. The CDR3 runs to 14 residues. CDR3 region: CASSARTLGETQYF. The CDR3 DNA reads as TGTGCCAGCAGTGCCCGGACGTTGGGGGAGACCCAGTACTTC.

This clonotype was observed a handful of times. The V call is TRBV7-9, the J call TRBJ1-1; maybe TRBD1 (5 bases). The CDR3 has 14 amino acids. Germline CDR1 SEHNR, CDR2 FQNEAQ (reference sequence). The V and J ends lost 1 base and 4 bases respectively, with 10 bases between them. CDR3 protein: CASSLGAGSTEAFF. CDR3 nucleotides: TGTGCCAGCAGCTTAGGGGCAGGGTCCACTGAAGCTTTCTTT.